The 20 T cell receptor beta chains given below trace back to one sample, sequenced in a study of T cell changes during pregnancy in multiple sclerosis. Clones were read by immunoSEQ multiplex PCR, and TCRdb kept only the in-frame ones, dropping some. The table lists tens of thousands of clones, 92% of them singletons. The specimen comprised CD4+ T cells from peripheral blood mononuclear cells, sampled after pregnancy. The receptors were sampled from a female donor with multiple sclerosis, enrolled in a pregnancy study.

CDR3 DNA sequence: TGTGCCAGCAGCACAGGGGGCCCTAGGGAAAAACTGTTTTTT. Encoded protein: CASSTGGPREKLFF. V is TRBV6-5 and J is TRBJ1-4; TRBD1 matches 9 bases. This CDR3 comprises 14 residues. With V trimmed by 6 bases and J by 8 bases, 7 bases remained unmatched. Germline values: CDR1 MNHEY, CDR2 SVGAGI.

V and J are TRBV5-1 and TRBJ2-3, with TRBD2 identical over 13 bases. CDR1 SGHRS and CDR2 YFSETQ come from the germline V gene. V shed 3 bases and J 2 bases; nucleotides not matched to a gene: 15. This CDR3 region has 20 residues. For the CDR3, the DNA is TGCGCCAGCAGCTCGCCCCGACTAGCGGGGGGCAGGTCCCACACAGATACGCAGTATTTT. Translated, it gives CASSSPRLAGGRSHTDTQYF.

This clone was counted once. The chain employs TRBV7-2 and TRBJ1-2; weak D call: TRBD1 (6 bases). Trimming stripped 4 bases from V and 4 bases from J, with 10 bases between. Per the germline V gene, CDR1 is SGHTA and CDR2 is FQGNSA. The CDR3 sequence is 13 residues long. The CDR3 reads CASSSQGIYGYTF. As DNA, the CDR3 is TGTGCCAGCAGCTCGCAGGGGATCTATGGCTACACCTTC.

The gene calls are TRBV5-1 and TRBJ1-6; D unclear. Trimming removed 2 bases from V and 8 bases from J, with 14 bases in between. The CDR3 extends over 15 amino acids. Germline CDR1 SGHRS, CDR2 YFSETQ. The CDR3 DNA reads as TGCGCCAGCAGCTTCGGTCCGTTGGGAGATTCACCCCTCCACTTT. This translates into CASSFGPLGDSPLHF.

The genes are TRBV5-6 and TRBJ1-6, with 9 positions matching TRBD1. V was clipped by 3 bases and J by 5 bases; unmatched bases: 3. CDR3 length: 15 amino acids. CDR1 is SGHDT, CDR2 YYEEEE, per germline. The DNA of the CDR3 is TGTGCCAGCAGCTCGGGACAGGGTCATAATTCACCCCTCCACTTT. It encodes CASSSGQGHNSPLHF.

The chain employs TRBV7-2 and TRBJ2-3; TRBD2 might be the D (6 bases). The length of the CDR3 is 16 residues. The V end lost 8 bases, the J end lost 0 bases, and 18 bases lay between the germline ends. CDR1 SGHTA and CDR2 FQGNSA come from the germline V gene. CDR3 sequence: CASSRWAGMSTDTQYF. Written as DNA, the CDR3 is TGTGCCAGCTCACGCTGGGCGGGGATGAGCACAGATACGCAGTATTTT.

The gene calls are TRBV6-1 and TRBJ1-2, with no clear D. The CDR3 is 12 residues long. Trimming left V 0 bases short and J 6 bases short, with 5 bases between. Per germline, CDR1 MNHNS and CDR2 SASEGT. The CDR3 DNA follows: TGTGCCAGCAGTGAAGCGGGAGATGGCTACACCTTC. It is translated as CASSEAGDGYTF.

The rearrangement links TRBV29-1 to TRBJ1-2; D is possibly TRBD1 (6 bases). CDR1 and CDR2 from the germline V gene are SQVTM and ANQGSEA. CDR3 length: 14 residues. V lost 5 bases and J lost 0, with 13 bases in between. The CDR3 DNA follows: TGCAGCGTTTTAAAAGACAGGTCTAACTATGGCTACACCTTC. Translated: CSVLKDRSNYGYTF.

The rearrangement uses TRBV7-8 and TRBJ2-7; 8 bases match TRBD2. V shed 3 bases and J 1 base; nucleotides not matched to a gene: 2. Per germline, CDR1 SGHVS and CDR2 FQNEAQ. The CDR3 is 14 residues long. The CDR3 coding sequence is TGTGCCAGCAGCTTCCGGGAGGGATCCTACGAGCAGTACTTC. Its translation is CASSFREGSYEQYF.

This clone has ten or more counts. The rearrangement joins TRBV19 to TRBJ1-2, with TRBD1 matching over 9 bases. Germline V lookup: CDR1 LNHDA, CDR2 SQIVND (reference sequence). This CDR3 is 12 amino acids long. The J segment lost 10 bases and the V segment lost 8 bases, leaving 8 bases of the junction unmatched. CDR3 sequence reads: CASFPGQGHYTF. CDR3 nucleotides: TGTGCCAGTTTCCCGGGACAGGGACACTACACCTTC.

Points on this clone: The germline gene is not matched at one end of the junction; a read error may be the cause. The chain has TRBV5-1 and TRBJ2-7; a weak D match, TRBD2 (6 bases). This CDR3 has 13 residues. CDR1 is SGHRS, CDR2 YFSETQ, per germline. The CDR3 sequence: CASRFVGGYEQYF. The DNA of the CDR3 is TGCGCCAGCCGCTTCGTGGGAGGCTACGAGCAGTACTTC.

The V and J genes are TRBV5-4 and TRBJ2-1; no clear D. The CDR3 contains 12 residues. Germline loops: CDR1 SGHNT, CDR2 YYREEE (reference sequence). The V gene lost 0 bases and the J gene lost 10 bases, with 8 bases spanning the gap. In DNA, the CDR3 is TGTGCCAGCAGCTTGGGGCCTTACGAGCAGTTCTTC. Protein: CASSLGPYEQFF.

The chain uses TRBV29-1 and TRBJ2-6; D is unresolved. The length of the CDR3 is 14 residues. With 4 bases removed from V and 0 bases from J, the gap between germline ends came to 7 bases. Germline CDR1 is SQVTM and CDR2 is ANQGSEA. Here the CDR3 DNA reads TGCAGCGTTGTGAGTACCTCTGGGGCCAACGTCCTGACTTTC. It codes for CSVVSTSGANVLTF.

The V call is TRBV5-6, the J call TRBJ1-2, with TRBD1 matching 9 bases. Germline values: CDR1 SGHDT, CDR2 YYEEEE. The CDR3 sequence is 13 residues long. With V trimmed by 1 base and J by 8 bases, 3 bases remained unmatched. CDR3: CASSLLDRGGYTF. In DNA form, the CDR3 reads TGTGCCAGCAGCTTGTTGGACAGGGGCGGCTACACCTTC.

The chain carries TRBV29-1 and TRBJ1-1; D call uncertain. The CDR3 totals 15 residues. Germline V gene lookup returns CDR1 SQVTM and CDR2 ANQGSEA. V dropped 6 bases and J dropped 1 base, with 18 bases sitting between them. The CDR3 sequence: CSVKNRLASNTEAFF. The CDR3 DNA sequence: TGCAGCGTCAAGAACAGACTAGCCTCGAACACTGAAGCTTTCTTT.

The rearrangement uses TRBV19 and TRBJ1-5; 9 bases agree with TRBD1. J gave up 6 bases and V 4 bases, and 10 bases lay outside the gene matches. Germline V gene sequence: CDR1 LNHDA, CDR2 SQIVND (reference sequence). The CDR3 totals 16 residues. The CDR3 spells CASSKRGQGDSQPQHF. DNA of the CDR3: TGTGCCAGTAGTAAAAGGGGACAGGGAGACAGTCAGCCCCAGCATTTT.

The CDR3, as DNA: TGTGCCAGTAGTATCTTACGACAGGGGAAGGTGAGAGATACGCAGTATTTT. Translated, it gives CASSILRQGKVRDTQYF. This chain links TRBV19 with TRBJ2-3; 8 nucleotides line up with TRBD1. The germline gives CDR1 LNHDA, CDR2 SQIVND (reference sequence). The junction had 13 bases not matched to a gene; V was cut back by 3 bases and J by 5 bases. This CDR3 spans 17 amino acids.

The chain links TRBV7-9 to TRBJ1-6, with TRBD1 matching over 7 bases. The CDR3 spans 14 residues. The germline V gene has CDR1 SEHNR and CDR2 FQNEAQ (reference sequence). The junction had 10 bases not matched to a gene; V was cut back by 4 bases and J by 13 bases. This CDR3 is CASSSLRQGPPLHF. CDR3 nucleotides: TGTGCCAGCAGCTCCCTCCGACAGGGCCCCCCCCTCCACTTT.

The genes are TRBV5-1 and TRBJ2-4, with 14 bases matching TRBD2. Germline CDR1 SGHRS, CDR2 YFSETQ. The J segment lost 0 bases and the V segment lost 3 bases, leaving 2 bases of the junction unmatched. The CDR3 runs to 17 residues. Written as DNA, the CDR3 is TGCGCCAGCAGCTCGACTAGCGGGGGGGTAGCCAAAAACATTCAGTACTTC. This encodes CASSSTSGGVAKNIQYF.

A single count supports this clone. The V gene is TRBV5-6, the J gene TRBJ1-2; D is ambiguous. This CDR3 contains 15 residues. The V gene lost 3 bases and the J gene lost 1 base, with 13 bases spanning the gap. The germline V gene has CDR1 SGHDT and CDR2 YYEEEE. The CDR3 loop reads CASSSPLRGNYGYTF. CDR3 sequence (DNA): TGTGCCAGCAGCTCCCCTCTCCGGGGTAACTATGGCTACACCTTC.